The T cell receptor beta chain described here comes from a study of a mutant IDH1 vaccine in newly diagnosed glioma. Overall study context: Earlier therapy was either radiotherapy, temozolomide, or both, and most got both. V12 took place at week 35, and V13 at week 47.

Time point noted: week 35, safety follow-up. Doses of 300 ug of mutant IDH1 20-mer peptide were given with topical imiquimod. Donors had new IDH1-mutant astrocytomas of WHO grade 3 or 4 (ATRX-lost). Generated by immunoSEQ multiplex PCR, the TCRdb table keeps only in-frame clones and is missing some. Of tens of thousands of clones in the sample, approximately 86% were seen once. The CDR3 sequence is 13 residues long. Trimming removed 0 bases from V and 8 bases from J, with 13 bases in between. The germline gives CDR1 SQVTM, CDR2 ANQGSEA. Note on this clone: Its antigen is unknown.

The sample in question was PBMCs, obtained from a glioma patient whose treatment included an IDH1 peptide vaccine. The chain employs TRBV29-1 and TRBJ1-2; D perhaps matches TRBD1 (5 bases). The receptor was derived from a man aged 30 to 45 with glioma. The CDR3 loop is CSVEDGAGVGYTF. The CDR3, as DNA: TGCAGCGTTGAAGATGGGGCAGGAGTGGGCTACACCTTC.